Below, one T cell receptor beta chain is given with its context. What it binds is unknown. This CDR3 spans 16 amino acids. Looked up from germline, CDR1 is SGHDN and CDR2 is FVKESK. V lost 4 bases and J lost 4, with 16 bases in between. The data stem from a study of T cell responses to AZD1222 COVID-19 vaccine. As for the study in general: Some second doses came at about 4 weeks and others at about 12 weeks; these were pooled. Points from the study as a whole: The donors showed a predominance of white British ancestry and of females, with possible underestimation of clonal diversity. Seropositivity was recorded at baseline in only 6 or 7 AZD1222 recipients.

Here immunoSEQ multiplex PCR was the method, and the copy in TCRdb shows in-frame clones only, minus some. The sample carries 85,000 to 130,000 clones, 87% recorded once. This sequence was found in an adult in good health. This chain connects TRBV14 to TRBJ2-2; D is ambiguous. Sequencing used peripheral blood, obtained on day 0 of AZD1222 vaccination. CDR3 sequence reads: CASSLLKGLGTGELFF. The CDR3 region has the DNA TGTGCCAGCAGCCTCTTGAAGGGTCTTGGCACCGGGGAGCTGTTTTTT.